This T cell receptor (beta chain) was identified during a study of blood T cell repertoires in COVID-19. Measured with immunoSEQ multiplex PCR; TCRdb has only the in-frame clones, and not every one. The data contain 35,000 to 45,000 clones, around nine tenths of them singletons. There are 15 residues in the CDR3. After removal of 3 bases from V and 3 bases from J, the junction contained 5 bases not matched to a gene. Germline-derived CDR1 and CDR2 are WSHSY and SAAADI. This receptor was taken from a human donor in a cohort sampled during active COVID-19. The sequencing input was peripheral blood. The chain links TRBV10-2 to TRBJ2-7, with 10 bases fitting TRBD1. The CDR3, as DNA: TGCGCCAGCAGTGATATCCGGGACAGGGGCTACGAGCAGTACTTC. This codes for CASSDIRDRGYEQYF.